This T cell receptor (beta chain) derives from a study of vaccination and CD4 T cells after COVID-19. MiXCR, applied by TCRdb to the PCR reads, yields one record per CDR3 protein. Counted here are just over 35,000 distinct CDR3 sequences, under 45% occurring once; the ten biggest clones make up 5% to 6.5%. Time point specified: late sampling 161 to 241 days after vaccination in three convalescent patients. Germline values: CDR1 SNHLY, CDR2 FYNNEI. V lost 4 bases, J lost 5 bases, and 3 bases stayed unmatched. The CDR3 consists of 14 residues. This clonotype was observed a handful of times. The chain is built from TRBV2 and TRBJ2-1, with 9 bases lining up with TRBD2. The origin of this receptor is a human donor who had recovered from COVID-19. The sequencing used CD4+ T cells from blood, collected about 7 months after SARS-CoV-2 vaccination. CDR3 amino acids: CASSVSSGNNEQFF. The CDR3 DNA is TGTGCCAGCAGTGTCTCTAGCGGGAACAATGAGCAGTTCTTC.